This record covers a single T cell receptor (beta chain). Its antigen is still unknown. This CDR3 comprises 17 residues. With V trimmed by 5 bases and J by 0 bases, 9 bases remained unmatched. The germline V gene encodes CDR1 SGHKS and CDR2 YYEKEE (reference sequence). This sample is drawn from a study of neoadjuvant anti-PD-1 for oral cavity cancer. Background on the study: Patients without progression got a fourth dose around day 43.

The study's findings and limits: Pretreatment Treg/Th17 ratio correlated inversely with post-treatment tumor clonality.

Libraries were prepared by immunoSEQ multiplex PCR; TCRdb keeps only in-frame clonotypes and omits some of them. Of some 33,000 clones in the sample, roughly 79% are singletons; the top ten hold nearly 3.5%. Specified time point: after neoadjuvant nivolumab, at surgical resection. Analysis of PBMCs was direct, with no culture step. This TCR was recovered from a person between 40 and 79 years old with oral cavity squamous cell carcinoma. V gene TRBV5-5 combines with J gene TRBJ1-1, with TRBD1 matching over 11 bases. The sample in question was PBMCs, obtained after nivolumab (anti-PD-1) treatment. CDR3 DNA sequence: TGTGCCAGCAGGTCGGGACAGGGGGTCCTACTGAACACTGAAGCTTTCTTT. This sequence encodes CASRSGQGVLLNTEAFF.